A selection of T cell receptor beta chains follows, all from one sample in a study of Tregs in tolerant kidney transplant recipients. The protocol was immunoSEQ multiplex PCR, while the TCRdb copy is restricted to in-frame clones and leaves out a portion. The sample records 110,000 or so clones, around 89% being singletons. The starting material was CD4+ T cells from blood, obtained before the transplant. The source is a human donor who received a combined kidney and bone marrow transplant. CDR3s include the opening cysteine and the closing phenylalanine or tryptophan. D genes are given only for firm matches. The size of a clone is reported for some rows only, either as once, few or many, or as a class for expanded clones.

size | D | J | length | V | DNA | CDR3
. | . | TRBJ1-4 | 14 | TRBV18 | TGTGCCAGCTCACCTCAGGGTCCGAATGAAAAACTGTTTTTT | CASSPQGPNEKLFF
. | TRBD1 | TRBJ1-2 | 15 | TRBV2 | TGTGCCAGCAGTCCCCCGGGACAGGGGGACAATGGCTACACCTTC | CASSPPGQGDNGYTF
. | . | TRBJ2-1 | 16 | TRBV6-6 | TGTGCCAGCAGTTCCCTCCATACAGCCGCCTACAATGAGCAGTTCTTC | CASSSLHTAAYNEQFF
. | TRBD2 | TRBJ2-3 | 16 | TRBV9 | TGTGCCAGCAGCGAGGGGTCGGGGACTAGCGGGTGGGCGCAGTATTTT | CASSEGSGTSGWAQYF
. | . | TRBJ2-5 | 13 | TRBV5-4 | TGTGCCAGCAGCCCGTGGACTGGGGAGACCCAGTACTTC | CASSPWTGETQYF
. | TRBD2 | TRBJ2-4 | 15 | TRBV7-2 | TGTGCCAGCAGCTTCGGACTAGCTGGCGAAAACATTCAGTACTTC | CASSFGLAGENIQYF
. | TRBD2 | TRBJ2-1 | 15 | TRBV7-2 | TGTGCCAGCAGCTTAGCGGCTAGCGGACTCGATGAGCAGTTCTTC | CASSLAASGLDEQFF
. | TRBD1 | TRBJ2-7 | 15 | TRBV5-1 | TGCGCCAGCAGCTTATCCGGGCAGGGGGCTGGGGAGCAGTACTTC | CASSLSGQGAGEQYF
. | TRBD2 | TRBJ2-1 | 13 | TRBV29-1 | TGCATCTCCACTAGCGGCCTGTCGGGTGAGCAGTTCTTC | CISTSGLSGEQFF
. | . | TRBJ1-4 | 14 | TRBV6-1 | TGTGCCAGCAGTGATGGGGCATTAGGTGAAAAACTGTTTTTT | CASSDGALGEKLFF
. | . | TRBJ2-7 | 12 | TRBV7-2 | TGTGCCAGCTGGCCCGAGACGGGGGAGCAGTACTTC | CASWPETGEQYF
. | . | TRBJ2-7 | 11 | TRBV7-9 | TGTGCCAGCACAGACTCCGACGAGCAGTACTTC | CASTDSDEQYF
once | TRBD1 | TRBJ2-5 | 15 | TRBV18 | TGTGCCAGCTCACCACCCGGGACAGGGCAAGAGACCCAGTACTTC | CASSPPGTGQETQYF
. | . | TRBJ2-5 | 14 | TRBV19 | TGTGCCAGTAGCCCCCGCCTACGGCAAGAGACCCAGTACTTC | CASSPRLRQETQYF
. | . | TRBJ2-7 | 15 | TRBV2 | TGTGCCAGCAGTCGGAGCGTGGCAAGAATGGCCGAGCAGTACTTC | CASSRSVARMAEQYF
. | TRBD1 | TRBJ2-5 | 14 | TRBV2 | TGTGCCAGCAGCGCCGGGACAGGGGGCTCGGCCCAGTACTTC | CASSAGTGGSAQYF
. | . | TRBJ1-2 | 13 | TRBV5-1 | TGCGCCAGCAGCCCCGGCGGGATCTATGGCTACACCTTC | CASSPGGIYGYTF
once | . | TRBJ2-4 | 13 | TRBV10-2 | TGCGCCAGCAGTCCAGGGGGACTAGTCGTTCAGTACTTC | CASSPGGLVVQYF
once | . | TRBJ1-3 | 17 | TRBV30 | TGTGCCTGGAGTCCAGCGGAGACTACAGGGTATAGGAACACCATATATTTT | CAWSPAETTGYRNTIYF
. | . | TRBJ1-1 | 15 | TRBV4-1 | TGCGCCAGCAGCCAAGAACGGGGGGCGGCGCCTGAAGCTTTCTTT | CASSQERGAAPEAFF
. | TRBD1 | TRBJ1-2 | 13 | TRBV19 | TGTGCCGGATCGGACAGGGGGAACTATGGCTACACCTTC | CAGSDRGNYGYTF
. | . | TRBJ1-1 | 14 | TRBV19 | TGTGCCAGTAGGCCCCGGGACACCAACACTGAAGCTTTCTTT | CASRPRDTNTEAFF
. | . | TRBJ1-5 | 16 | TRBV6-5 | TGTGCCAGCAGTTATTTAGACAGGCCCTTAAATCAGCCCCAGCATTTT | CASSYLDRPLNQPQHF
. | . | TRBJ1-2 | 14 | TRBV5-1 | TGCGCCAGCAGACCACCGGGACTTGACTATGGCTACACCTTC | CASRPPGLDYGYTF
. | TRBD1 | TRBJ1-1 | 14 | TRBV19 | TGTGCCAGTAAGGGGGACAGGTGGAACACTGAAGCTTTCTTT | CASKGDRWNTEAFF
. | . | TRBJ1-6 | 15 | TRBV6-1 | TGTGCCAGCAGTGAATTGGGCGATATGGGCTCACCCCTCCACTTT | CASSELGDMGSPLHF
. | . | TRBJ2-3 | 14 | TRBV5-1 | TGCGCCAGCAGCTTACTCTTCCCCACAGATACGCAGTATTTT | CASSLLFPTDTQYF
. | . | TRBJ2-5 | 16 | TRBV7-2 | TGTGCCAGCAGCTTCGCCTTAGCGGTCCAGCGGGAGACCCAGTACTTC | CASSFALAVQRETQYF
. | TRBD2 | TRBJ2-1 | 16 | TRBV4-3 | TGCGCCAGCAGCCAGTTTGCGGGAGGTGGAGGGAATGAGCAGTTCTTC | CASSQFAGGGGNEQFF
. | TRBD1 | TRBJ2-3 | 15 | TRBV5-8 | TGTGCCAGCAGCTTGGGGGGACAGGGCACAGATACGCAGTATTTT | CASSLGGQGTDTQYF
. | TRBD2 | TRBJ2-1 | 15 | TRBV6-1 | TGTGCCAGCAGGCCAGCGGGAGGAGACTACAATGAGCAGTTCTTC | CASRPAGGDYNEQFF
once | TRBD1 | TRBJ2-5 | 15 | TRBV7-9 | TGTGCCAGCAGCTTAGATGGGACAGGGGCCAAGACCCAGTACTTC | CASSLDGTGAKTQYF
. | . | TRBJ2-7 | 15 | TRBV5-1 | TGCGCCAGCAGCTTGGCCAGCGGGTCCTCCTACGAGCAGTACTTC | CASSLASGSSYEQYF
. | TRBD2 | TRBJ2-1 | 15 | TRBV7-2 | TGTGCCAGCAGCTTTGGACTAGCGGGAGAAGGTGAGCAGTTCTTC | CASSFGLAGEGEQFF
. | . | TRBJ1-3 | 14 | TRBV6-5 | TGTGCCAGCAGCCCCGACTTCTCTGGAAACACCATATATTTT | CASSPDFSGNTIYF